This T cell receptor beta chain was captured in a study of response to subunit inactivated influenza vaccine. About this clonotype itself: What it binds is unknown.

The length of the CDR3 is 17 residues. Germline V gene lookup returns CDR1 SGHRS and CDR2 YFSETQ. V was cut by 0 bases and J by 0 bases, with 12 bases left in between. TCRdb re-analysed the RT-PCR reads in MiXCR, keeping a single row per CDR3 protein. The sample consists of around 540,000 distinct CDR3 sequences, 12% of them appearing once. Study-level results: Authors suggested few new T cells are recruited by each seasonal influenza vaccination.

This TCR was recovered from a man between 50 and 59 years old who received an inactivated influenza vaccine. The J gene is TRBJ2-2, the V gene TRBV5-1, with D perhaps matching TRBD1 or TRBD2 (5 bases each). The specimen was PBMCs from blood, collected on the day of vaccination. Here the CDR3 DNA reads TGCGCCAGCAGCTTGGATAGGGGACCTCCGAACACCGGGGAGCTGTTTTTT. Protein: CASSLDRGPPNTGELFF. Full variable domain (outside the CDR3, taken from reference TRBV5-1 and TRBJ2-2): KAGVTQTPRYLIKTRGQQVTLSCSPISGHRSVSWYQQTPGQGLQFLFEYFSETQRNKGNFPGRFSGRQFSNSRSEMNVSTLELGDSALYLCASSLDRGPPNTGELFFGEGSRLTVL.